This T cell receptor (beta chain) emerged from a study of blood T cells in healthy people across ages. For the second PCR, which ran for 7 to 11 cycles, a sample-barcoded 5' primer and a J-beta primer mix were used. TCRdb itself ran the 5' RACE reads through MiXCR, one entry per CDR3 protein. The repertoire has nearly 800,000 distinct CDR3 sequences, 20% to 30% of them found once; the top ten carry around 3.6%. CDR1 is DFQATT, CDR2 SNEGSKA, per germline (reference sequence). The CDR3 runs 14 residues. This sample was shared with a second study, whose subject was T cells of mothers and their children.

The genes are TRBV20-1 and TRBJ2-5; 11 nucleotides align to TRBD2. The assigned J gene may be wrong: the sequence end matches TRBJ2-1 better. This TCR was sampled from a boy aged 10-17 years in good health. Sequencing input: blood. This CDR3 is CSARGLAAYNEQFF. In nucleotides, the CDR3 is TGCAGTGCGCGGGGACTAGCGGCCTACAATGAGCAGTTCTTC.